This TCR beta chain was captured by sequencing in a study of T cell responses to AZD1222 COVID-19 vaccine. Study results and limitations: The donor group comprised mostly white British people and more females; the analysis possibly underestimated clonal diversity. Nearly half of spike-specific TCRs reportedly target variant regions that are unmutated in the B.1.351 and B.1.1.7 variants.

As for this clone: The antigen remains undetermined.

Investigators merged groups given second doses at roughly 4 or roughly 12 weeks. The CDR3 runs to 14 residues. Trimming cost V 6 bases and J 8 bases; bases outside gene matches: 7. Germline CDR1 is MNHEY and CDR2 is SVGAGI. The table came from immunoSEQ multiplex PCR; TCRdb's copy has only in-frame clones and leaves some out. The sample yields 150,000 or so clones, around 93% seen once. This sequence was found in an adult who received the AZD1222 COVID-19 vaccine. The rearrangement uses TRBV6-5 and TRBJ1-2, with 12 bases that match TRBD1. The sample here was peripheral blood, taken 28 days after the second AZD1222 dose. CDR3 DNA sequence: TGTGCCAGCAGAGCCCGGGACAGGGGGCCGGGCTACACCTTC. As protein: CASRARDRGPGYTF.